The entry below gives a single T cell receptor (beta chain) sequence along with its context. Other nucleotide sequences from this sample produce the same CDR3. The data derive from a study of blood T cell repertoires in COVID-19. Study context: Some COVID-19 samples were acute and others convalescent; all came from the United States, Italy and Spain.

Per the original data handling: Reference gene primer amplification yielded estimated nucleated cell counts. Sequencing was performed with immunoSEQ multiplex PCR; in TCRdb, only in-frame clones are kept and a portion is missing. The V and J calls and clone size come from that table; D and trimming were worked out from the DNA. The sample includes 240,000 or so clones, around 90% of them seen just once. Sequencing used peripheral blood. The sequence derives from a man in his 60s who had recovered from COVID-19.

The CDR3 region is CATSDPTGGNQPQHF. Written as DNA, the CDR3 is TGTGCCACCAGTGACCCGACAGGGGGGAATCAGCCCCAGCATTTT. V usage is TRBV24-1 and J usage is TRBJ1-5, with 9 bases fitting TRBD1. The CDR3 is 15 amino acids. Germline CDR1 KGHDR, CDR2 SFDVKD. J gave up 4 bases and V 4 bases, and 4 bases lay outside the gene matches.